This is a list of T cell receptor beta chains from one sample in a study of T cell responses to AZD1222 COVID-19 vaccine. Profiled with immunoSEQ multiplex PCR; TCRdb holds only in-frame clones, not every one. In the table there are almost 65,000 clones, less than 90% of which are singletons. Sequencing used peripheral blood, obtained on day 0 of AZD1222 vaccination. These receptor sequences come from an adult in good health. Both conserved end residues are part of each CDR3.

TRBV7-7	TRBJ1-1	CASSLGVGTEAFF
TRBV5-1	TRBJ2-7	CASSLEGNEQYF
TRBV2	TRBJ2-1	CASRVQGSSYNEQFF
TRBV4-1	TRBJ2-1	CASSQDRVSSYNEQFF
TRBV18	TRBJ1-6	CASSPYGTGHNSPLHF
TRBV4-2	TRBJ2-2	CASSQDSDSGRTGELFF
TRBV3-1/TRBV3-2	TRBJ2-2	CASSQWAGSNTGELFF
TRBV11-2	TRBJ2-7	CASSFGLSSYEQYF
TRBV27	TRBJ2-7	CASSSHRDSYEQYF
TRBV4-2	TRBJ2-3	CASSQEGRGALTDTQYF
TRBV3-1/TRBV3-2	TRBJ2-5	CASSQVWDTQETQYF
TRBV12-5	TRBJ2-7	CASGFQVLLGFLGNEQYF
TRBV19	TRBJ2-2	CASSISRNTGELFF
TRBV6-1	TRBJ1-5	CASSAWGRSSNQPQHF
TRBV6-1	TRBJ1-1	CASSDGGTATLEAFF
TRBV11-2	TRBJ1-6	CASSLDQGVNSPLHF
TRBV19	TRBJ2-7	CASSIEGGRYEQYF
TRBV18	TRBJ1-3	CASSLGGRSGNTIYF
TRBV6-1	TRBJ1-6	CASSETLGSNSPLHF
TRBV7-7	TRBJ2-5	CASSLIGGASETQYF
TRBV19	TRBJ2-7	CASSKDTGTGEQYF
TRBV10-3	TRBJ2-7	CAISESSALSYEQYF
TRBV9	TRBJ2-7	CASSVEGADFYEQYF
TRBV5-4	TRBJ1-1	CASRTALNTEAFF
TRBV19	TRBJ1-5	CASMEQFRLFSNQPQHF
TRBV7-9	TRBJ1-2	CASTSPQDGGPAYGYTF
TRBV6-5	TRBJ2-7	CASSYSFIAGGNEQYF
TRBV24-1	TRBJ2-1	CATSTPGRNEQFF
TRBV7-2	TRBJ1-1	CASSFGTGASYEAFF
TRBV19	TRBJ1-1	CASSMRGGVGSTEAFF
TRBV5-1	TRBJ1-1	CASSSSQGMNTEAFF
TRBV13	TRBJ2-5	CASSPSISSWGQQETQYF
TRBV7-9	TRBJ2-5	CASSFRTSGETQYF
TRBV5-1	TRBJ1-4	CASSPDEATNEKLFF
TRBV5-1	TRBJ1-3	CASSNRGLRPFTSGNTIYF
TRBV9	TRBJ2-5	CASSVGSGGAGETQYF
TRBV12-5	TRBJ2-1	CASGLRQNEQFF
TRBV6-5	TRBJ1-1	CASSTSRDPTEAFF
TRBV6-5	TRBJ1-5	CASSYWGGQPQHF
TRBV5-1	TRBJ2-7	CASSLVTGYEQYF
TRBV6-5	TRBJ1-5	CASSYEGTQPQHF